These 15 T cell receptor beta chains share one sample of origin, sequenced in a study of cytomegalovirus exposure and HLA in healthy donors. The PCR employed 60 Vbeta primers together with 13 Jbeta primers. The data were produced by immunoSEQ multiplex PCR, yet TCRdb's version contains in-frame clones alone and is incomplete. Of over 110,000 clones listed, 70% to 85% are singletons. The sequencing sample was made of PBMCs. The receptor set was obtained from a woman aged 45-65 years in good health and CMV-seropositive.

The chain employs TRBV7-3 and TRBJ1-2; possibly TRBD1 for D (5 bases). Germline lookup yields CDR1 SGHTA and CDR2 FQGTGA. This CDR3 spans 16 amino acids. Trimming left V 5 bases short and J 2 bases short, with 18 bases between. DNA for the CDR3: TGTGCCAGCAGCCGGGGAGGGGACCTCTTAAACTATGGCTACACCTTC. Protein sequence: CASSRGGDLLNYGYTF.

V is TRBV1 and J is TRBJ1-5; TRBD1 is taken as the D call from the table, unchecked against the DNA. TRBV1 is a listed pseudogene. This CDR3 contains 15 residues. The CDR3 here is CTSRPGHLSNQPQHF. The CDR3, as DNA: TGCACCAGCAGACCGGGACACCTTAGCAATCAGCCCCAGCATTTT.

J is TRBJ2-5 and V is TRBV28, with D perhaps TRBD1 (5 bases). The CDR3 has 13 amino acids. Germline CDR1 is MDHEN and CDR2 is SYDVKM. Trimming left V 8 bases short and J 0 bases short, with 10 bases between. Here the CDR3 reads CASQTAYQETQYF. The CDR3 DNA is TGTGCCAGCCAGACAGCGTACCAAGAGACCCAGTACTTC.

V gene TRBV2 combines with J gene TRBJ1-5; 8 bases map to TRBD1. V lost 2 bases to trimming and J lost 7 bases; unmatched junction nucleotides: 4. The CDR3 is 14 amino acids. Germline assignment: CDR1 SNHLY and CDR2 FYNNEI. This CDR3 reads CASSELGQVQPQHF. The CDR3 DNA reads as TGTGCCAGCAGTGAACTGGGACAGGTGCAGCCCCAGCATTTT.

This chain connects TRBV7-6 to TRBJ2-7; TRBD1 matches at 9 bases. The J segment lost 0 bases and the V segment lost 3 bases, leaving 3 bases of the junction unmatched. Per the germline V gene, CDR1 is SGHVS and CDR2 is FNYEAQ. This CDR3 spans 15 amino acids. The CDR3 DNA sequence: TGTGCCAGCAGCTTTAGGACAGGGGCCTCCTACGAGCAGTACTTC. Protein product: CASSFRTGASYEQYF.

V is TRBV2 and J is TRBJ2-2; the D is unclear. Germline V gives CDR1 SNHLY, CDR2 FYNNEI. This CDR3 has 11 residues. Trimming pared 8 bases from V and 6 bases from J, leaving 7 bases between. CDR3 region: CASQVAGELFF. For the CDR3, the DNA is TGTGCCAGCCAGGTCGCCGGGGAGCTGTTTTTT.

The chain joins TRBV30 to TRBJ1-4; the match to TRBD1 covers 11 bases. V trimming: 4 bases; J trimming: 4 bases; junction bases outside the gene matches: 8. The CDR3 consists of 16 residues. Germline lookup yields CDR1 GTSNPN and CDR2 SVGIG (reference sequence). The CDR3 protein is CAWKGQGAVGNEKLFF. The CDR3 DNA follows: TGTGCCTGGAAAGGACAGGGGGCTGTAGGTAATGAAAAACTGTTTTTT.

This clone was seen more than once but under ten times. The genes are TRBV5-3 and TRBJ2-4; 7 positions agree with TRBD1. TRBV5-3 falls under the ORF class, with uncertain function. Trimming at V came to 3 bases and at J to 7 bases, leaving 13 bases not matched to a gene. CDR3 length: 16 residues. This chain's CDR3 is CARSYRGPWAGNIQYF. As DNA, the CDR3 is TGTGCCAGAAGCTACAGGGGCCCTTGGGCTGGGAACATTCAGTACTTC.

J is TRBJ2-5 and V is TRBV7-9; the match to TRBD2 covers 12 bases. The germline gives CDR1 SEHNR, CDR2 FQNEAQ (reference sequence). J was trimmed by 7 bases and V by 6 bases; bases with no gene match: 9. The CDR3 consists of 15 residues. The CDR3 region has the DNA TGTGCCAGCAGGATACTAGCGGGGGGCCCCGGGACCCAGTACTTC. Protein product: CASRILAGGPGTQYF. The full variable domain, completed using reference TRBV7-9 and TRBJ2-5, is DTGVSQNPRHKITKRGQNVTFRCDPISEHNRLYWYRQTLGQGPEFLTYFQNEAQLEKSRLLSDRFSAERPKGSFSTLEIQRTEQGDSAMYLCASRILAGGPGTQYFGPGTRLLVL.

The chain joins TRBV11-2 to TRBJ1-4; TRBD1 agrees at 9 bases. Unmatched junction bases numbered 9, after V lost 4 bases and J lost 9 bases. The V gene's germline CDR1 is SGHAT and CDR2 FQNNGV. CDR3 length equals 15 residues. The CDR3 nucleotides read TGTGCCAGCAGCTCTCCCGACAGGGGGTATCAAAAACTGTTTTTT. Amino acid sequence: CASSSPDRGYQKLFF.

The chain combines TRBV19 with TRBJ2-3; D gene unclear. The CDR3 covers 14 residues. Trimming shortened V by 7 bases and J by 0 bases, and 11 bases separated the two germline ends. Germline-derived CDR1 and CDR2 are LNHDA and SQIVND (reference sequence). In DNA form, the CDR3 reads TGTGCCAGTAAATCGGTCTCTAGCACAGATACGCAGTATTTT. Protein product: CASKSVSSTDTQYF.

V and J are TRBV19 and TRBJ2-1; 8 nucleotides align to TRBD1. The CDR3 is 15 residues long. The germline V gene has CDR1 LNHDA and CDR2 SQIVND (reference sequence). Trimming cost V 5 bases and J 3 bases; bases outside gene matches: 6. Here the CDR3 DNA reads TGTGCCAGTAGTGAGACAGGGGTTGTCTACAATGAGCAGTTCTTC. Protein sequence: CASSETGVVYNEQFF.

Only one count was recorded for this clone. CDR3: CASRAGTAVTEAFF. In DNA, the CDR3 is TGTGCCAGTAGGGCCGGGACAGCCGTCACTGAAGCTTTCTTT. This chain joins TRBV19 and TRBJ1-1; 7 bases align to TRBD1. Germline V lookup: CDR1 LNHDA, CDR2 SQIVND (reference sequence). The CDR3 has 14 amino acids. V trimming: 6 bases; J trimming: 4 bases; junction bases outside the gene matches: 8.

The chain joins TRBV2 to TRBJ2-2; possible D gene TRBD1, 6 bases. Per germline, CDR1 SNHLY and CDR2 FYNNEI. The CDR3 extends over 16 amino acids. Between the trimmed V and J ends, which lost 10 bases and 0 bases, there was a span of 18 bases. The CDR3 reads CATLEGHRANTGELFF. The CDR3, as DNA: TGTGCCACATTAGAGGGGCACAGGGCGAACACCGGGGAGCTGTTTTTT.

The J gene is TRBJ2-7, the V gene TRBV5-1, with 8 bases identical to TRBD1. This CDR3 is built from 15 residues. V shed 3 bases, J shed 5 bases, and the junction held 10 bases outside the gene matches. Germline CDR1 reads SGHRS; CDR2 reads YFSETQ. The CDR3 region is CASSSGQGAPHEQYF. The CDR3 DNA follows: TGCGCCAGCAGCTCCGGACAGGGAGCACCCCACGAGCAGTACTTC. Full variable domain (outside the CDR3, taken from reference TRBV5-1 and TRBJ2-7): KAGVTQTPRYLIKTRGQQVTLSCSPISGHRSVSWYQQTPGQGLQFLFEYFSETQRNKGNFPGRFSGRQFSNSRSEMNVSTLELGDSALYLCASSSGQGAPHEQYFGPGTRLTVT.